This T cell receptor beta chain was documented in a study of blood T cell repertoires in COVID-19. Some clones are missing from TCRdb's copy, which holds only in-frame ones; the method was immunoSEQ multiplex PCR. The sample carries roughly 40,000 clones, nearly 90% recorded once. The germline V gene encodes CDR1 LGHNA and CDR2 YNFKEQ. V gave up 3 bases and J gave up 5 bases; unmatched junction bases: 2. The CDR3 runs to 14 residues. The V call is TRBV4-2, the J call TRBJ2-7, with 12 positions matching TRBD1. This sequence was found in a human donor in a cohort sampled during active COVID-19. Sequenced input: peripheral blood. Here the CDR3 reads CASSQGQGADEQYF. In DNA, the CDR3 is TGTGCCAGCAGCCAGGGACAGGGGGCGGACGAGCAGTACTTC.